The 6 T cell receptor beta chains reported below all come from one sample, sequenced in a study of CD8+ T cells in alopecia areata. Extracted from the samples, RNA was reverse transcribed into cDNA to serve as the sequencing template. Libraries were prepared by immunoSEQ multiplex PCR; TCRdb keeps only in-frame clonotypes and omits some of them. This sample has fewer than 80,000 clones, with roughly 57% found just once. Source: CD8+ T cells sorted from blood, taken at week 0. The receptors were sampled from a human donor with alopecia areata.

CDR3 coding DNA: TGTGCCAGCAGTCCGACAGGGAACTATGGCTACACCTTC. It encodes CASSPTGNYGYTF. This chain joins TRBV27 and TRBJ1-2; 7 nucleotides line up with TRBD1. The junction had 2 bases not matched to a gene; V was cut back by 5 bases and J by 2 bases. Germline loops: CDR1 MNHEY, CDR2 SMNVEV (reference sequence). There are 13 residues in the CDR3.

The CDR3 loop is CASSQEQIYSEAFF. The CDR3 DNA sequence: TGCGCCAGCAGCCAGGAACAAATCTACTCTGAAGCTTTCTTT. This chain uses TRBV4-3 with TRBJ1-1; D ambiguous. Trimming cost V 3 bases and J 6 bases, with 14 bases left between them. Per germline, CDR1 LGHNA and CDR2 YSLEER. CDR3 length: 14 residues.

The chain employs TRBV9 and TRBJ2-6; D remains unclear. This CDR3 region has 18 residues. CDR1 is SGDLS, CDR2 YYNGEE, per germline. Trimming shortened V by 0 bases and J by 4 bases, and 17 bases separated the two germline ends. The CDR3 sequence is CASSVVPTPGPGANVLTF. CDR3 nucleotides: TGTGCCAGCAGCGTAGTTCCGACCCCCGGACCAGGGGCCAACGTCCTGACTTTC.

The J gene is TRBJ1-2, the V gene TRBV5-1; D not certain. Between the trimmed V and J ends, which lost 0 bases and 4 bases, there was a span of 7 bases. Germline V gives CDR1 SGHRS, CDR2 YFSETQ. There are 13 residues in the CDR3. CDR3 in amino acids: CASSLEHGYGYTF. In DNA, the CDR3 is TGCGCCAGCAGCTTGGAGCATGGCTATGGCTACACCTTC.

V gene TRBV6-1 combines with J gene TRBJ1-2, with D possibly matching TRBD1 (5 bases). Germline V gene sequence: CDR1 MNHNS, CDR2 SASEGT. V was trimmed by 3 bases and J by 3 bases, leaving 11 bases between them. The CDR3 is 14 amino acids. The chain's CDR3 is CASSDSQGDYGYTF. The CDR3 bases are TGTGCCAGCAGTGATTCGCAGGGTGACTATGGCTACACCTTC.

This clone turned up a few times. The chain joins TRBV4-3 to TRBJ2-2; D possibly corresponds to TRBD2 (5 bases). The germline CDR1 and CDR2 sequences are LGHNA and YSLEER. The V end was cut by 0 bases, the J end by 2 bases, with 13 bases between. The CDR3 extends over 17 amino acids. In DNA form, the CDR3 reads TGCGCCAGCAGCCAAGATTTGAGCGGTACTAACACCGGGGAGCTGTTTTTT. This gives the protein CASSQDLSGTNTGELFF.